This section outlines one T cell receptor beta chain sequence together with its context. Its antigen is still unknown. The data are from a study of T-cell memory formation after mild COVID-19. In the study overall: TCR clusters mostly belonged to single donors. Study conclusions and caveats: A second wave expanding day 15 to 37 was CD4+-biased; contracting clones were balanced.

CDR1 SEHNR and CDR2 FQNEAQ come from the germline V gene (reference sequence). CDR3 length: 13 amino acids. V was pared by 5 bases and J by 6 bases, with 11 bases between. TCRdb redid the calling of the 5' RACE reads with MiXCR, one entry per CDR3 protein. The repertoire has 400,000 to 550,000 distinct CDR3 sequences, approximately 25% of them found once; the top ten carry around 13%. The rearrangement links TRBV7-9 to TRBJ1-5, with D maybe TRBD1 (5 bases). The TCR was taken from an adult woman who had mild COVID-19 (a few samples of this study predate the infection). Cell type and time point are not known. The sample taken for sequencing was PBMCs or a T cell subset sorted from them (not recorded which). The CDR3 loop reads CASSLGTVQPQHF. The DNA of the CDR3 is TGTGCCAGCAGCCTTGGGACGGTTCAGCCCCAGCATTTT.